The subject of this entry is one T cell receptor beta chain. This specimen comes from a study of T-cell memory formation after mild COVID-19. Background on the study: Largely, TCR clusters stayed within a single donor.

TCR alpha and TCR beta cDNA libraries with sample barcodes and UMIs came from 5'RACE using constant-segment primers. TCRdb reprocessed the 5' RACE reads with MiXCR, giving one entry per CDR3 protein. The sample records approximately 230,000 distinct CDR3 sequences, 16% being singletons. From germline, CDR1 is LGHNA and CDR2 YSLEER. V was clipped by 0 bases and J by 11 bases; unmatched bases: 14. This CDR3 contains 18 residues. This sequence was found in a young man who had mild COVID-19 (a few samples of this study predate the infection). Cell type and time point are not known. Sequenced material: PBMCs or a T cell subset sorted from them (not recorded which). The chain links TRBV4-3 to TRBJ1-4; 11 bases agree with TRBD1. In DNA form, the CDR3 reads TGCGCCAGCAGCCAAGATTTGGGGACAGGGGGGGATTTTCGGAAACTGTTTTTT. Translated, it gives CASSQDLGTGGDFRKLFF.